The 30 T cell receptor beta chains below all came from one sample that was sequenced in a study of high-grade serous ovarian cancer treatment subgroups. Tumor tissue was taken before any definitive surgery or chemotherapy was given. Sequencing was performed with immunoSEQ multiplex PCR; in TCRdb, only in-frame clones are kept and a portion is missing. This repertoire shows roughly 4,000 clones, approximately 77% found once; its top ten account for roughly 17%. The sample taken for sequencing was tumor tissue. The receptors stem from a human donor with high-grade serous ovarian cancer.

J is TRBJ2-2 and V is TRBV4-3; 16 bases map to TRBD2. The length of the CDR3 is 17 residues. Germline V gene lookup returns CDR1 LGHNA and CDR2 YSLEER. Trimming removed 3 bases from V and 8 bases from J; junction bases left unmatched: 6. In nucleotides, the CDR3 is TGCGCCAGCAGCCAGGGACTAGCGGGAGGGCCAGTTGGGGAGCTGTTTTTT. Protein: CASSQGLAGGPVGELFF.

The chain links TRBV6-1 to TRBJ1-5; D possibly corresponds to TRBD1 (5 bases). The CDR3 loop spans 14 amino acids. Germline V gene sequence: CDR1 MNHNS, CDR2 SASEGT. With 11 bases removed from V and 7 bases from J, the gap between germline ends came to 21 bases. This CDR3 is CACEGRGTAQPQHF. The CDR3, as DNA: TGTGCCTGCGAAGGTCGGGGGACCGCCCAGCCCCAGCATTTT.

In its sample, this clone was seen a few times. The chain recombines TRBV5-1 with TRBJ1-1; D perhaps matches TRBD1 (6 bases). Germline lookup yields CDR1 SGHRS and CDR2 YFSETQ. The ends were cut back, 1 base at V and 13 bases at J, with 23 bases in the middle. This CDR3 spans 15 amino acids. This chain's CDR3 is CASSLSLQQGHPRFF. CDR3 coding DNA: TGCGCCAGCAGCTTGTCTCTGCAACAGGGACACCCCCGTTTCTTT.

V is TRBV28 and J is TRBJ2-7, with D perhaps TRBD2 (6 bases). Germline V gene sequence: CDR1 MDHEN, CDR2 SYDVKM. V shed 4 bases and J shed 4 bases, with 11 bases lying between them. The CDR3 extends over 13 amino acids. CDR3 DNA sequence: TGTGCCAGCAGTTCGCAGGGAGGTTACGAGCAGTACTTC. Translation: CASSSQGGYEQYF.

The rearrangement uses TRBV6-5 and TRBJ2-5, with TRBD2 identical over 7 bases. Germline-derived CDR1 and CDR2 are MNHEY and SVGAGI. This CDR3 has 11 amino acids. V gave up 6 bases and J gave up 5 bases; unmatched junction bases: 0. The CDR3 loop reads CASRGGETQYF. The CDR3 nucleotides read TGTGCCAGCAGGGGGGGGGAGACCCAGTACTTC.

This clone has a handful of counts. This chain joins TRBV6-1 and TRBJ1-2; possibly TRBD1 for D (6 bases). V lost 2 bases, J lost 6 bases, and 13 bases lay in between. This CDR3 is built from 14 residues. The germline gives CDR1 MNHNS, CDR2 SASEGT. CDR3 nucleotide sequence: TGTGCCAGCAGTGAACACGGGGGGCTCGATGGCTACACCTTC. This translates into CASSEHGGLDGYTF.

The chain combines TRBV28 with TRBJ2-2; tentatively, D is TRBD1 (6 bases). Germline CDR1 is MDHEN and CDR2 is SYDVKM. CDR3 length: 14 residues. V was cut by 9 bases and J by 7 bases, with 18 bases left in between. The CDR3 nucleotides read TGTGCCAGTTTTAAGACAGGCGGACTCGGGGAGCTGTTTTTT. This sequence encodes CASFKTGGLGELFF.

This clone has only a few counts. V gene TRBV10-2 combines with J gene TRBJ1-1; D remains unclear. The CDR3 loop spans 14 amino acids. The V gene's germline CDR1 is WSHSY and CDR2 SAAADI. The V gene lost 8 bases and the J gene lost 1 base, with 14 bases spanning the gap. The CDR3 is CASRGFGENTEAFF. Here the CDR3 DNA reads TGCGCCAGCCGAGGATTCGGGGAGAACACTGAAGCTTTCTTT.

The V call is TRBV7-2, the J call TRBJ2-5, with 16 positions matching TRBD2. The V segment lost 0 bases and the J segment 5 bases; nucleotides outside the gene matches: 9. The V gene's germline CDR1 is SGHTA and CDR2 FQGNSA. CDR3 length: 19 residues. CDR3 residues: CASSLAPFGTSGRAETQYF. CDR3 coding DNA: TGTGCCAGCAGCTTAGCCCCCTTCGGGACTAGCGGGAGGGCCGAGACCCAGTACTTC. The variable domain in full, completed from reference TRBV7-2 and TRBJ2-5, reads GAGVSQSPSNKVTEKGKDVELRCDPISGHTALYWYRQSLGQGLEFLIYFQGNSAPDKSGLPSDRFSAERTGGSVSTLTIQRTQQEDSAVYLCASSLAPFGTSGRAETQYFGPGTRLLVL.

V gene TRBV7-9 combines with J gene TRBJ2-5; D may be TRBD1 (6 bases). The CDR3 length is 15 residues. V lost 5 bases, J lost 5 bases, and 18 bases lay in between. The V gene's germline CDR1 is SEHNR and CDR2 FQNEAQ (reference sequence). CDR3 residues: CASSATQGDEETQYF. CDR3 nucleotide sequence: TGTGCCAGCAGCGCCACACAGGGAGACGAGGAGACCCAGTACTTC.

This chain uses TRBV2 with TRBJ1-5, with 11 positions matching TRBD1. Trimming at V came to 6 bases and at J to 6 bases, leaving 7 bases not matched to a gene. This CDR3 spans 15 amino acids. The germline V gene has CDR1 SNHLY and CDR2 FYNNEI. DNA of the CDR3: TGTGCCAGCAGCCCGGGACAGGGGGGGGTTCAGCCCCAGCATTTT. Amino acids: CASSPGQGGVQPQHF.

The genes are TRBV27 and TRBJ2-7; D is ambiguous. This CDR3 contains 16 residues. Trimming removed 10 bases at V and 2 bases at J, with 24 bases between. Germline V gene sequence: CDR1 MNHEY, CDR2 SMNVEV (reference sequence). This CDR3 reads CANQPADPLAPYEQYV. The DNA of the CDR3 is TGTGCCAACCAGCCCGCGGATCCCCTGGCGCCCTACGAGCAGTACGTC.

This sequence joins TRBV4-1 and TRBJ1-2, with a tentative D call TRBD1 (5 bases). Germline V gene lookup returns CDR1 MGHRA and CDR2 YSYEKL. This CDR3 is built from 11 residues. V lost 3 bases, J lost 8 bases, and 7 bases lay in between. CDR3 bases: TGCGCCAGCAGCCATGCAGGGGGCTACACCTTC. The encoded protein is CASSHAGGYTF.

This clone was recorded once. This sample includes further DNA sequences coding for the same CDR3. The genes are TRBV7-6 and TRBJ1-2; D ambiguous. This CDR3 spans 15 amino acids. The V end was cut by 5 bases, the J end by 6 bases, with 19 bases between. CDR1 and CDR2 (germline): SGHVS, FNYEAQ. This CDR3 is CASSPTPSTEDGYTF. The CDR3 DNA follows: TGTGCCAGCAGCCCTACCCCATCGACGGAGGATGGCTACACCTTC.

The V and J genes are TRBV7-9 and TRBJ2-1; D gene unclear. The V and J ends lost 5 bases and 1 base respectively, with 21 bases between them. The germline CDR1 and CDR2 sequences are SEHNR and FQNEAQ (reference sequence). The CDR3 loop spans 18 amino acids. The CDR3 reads CASSRPRLASRSYNEQFF. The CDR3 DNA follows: TGTGCCAGCAGCCGACCTAGATTGGCCAGTAGGTCCTACAATGAGCAGTTCTTC. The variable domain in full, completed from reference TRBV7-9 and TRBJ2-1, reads DTGVSQNPRHKITKRGQNVTFRCDPISEHNRLYWYRQTLGQGPEFLTYFQNEAQLEKSRLLSDRFSAERPKGSFSTLEIQRTEQGDSAMYLCASSRPRLASRSYNEQFFGPGTRLTVL.

The CDR3 DNA reads as TGCAGCGTTGATTCCGGCAGCCCGACAGTAGAGACCCAGTACTTC. Protein sequence: CSVDSGSPTVETQYF. The chain joins TRBV29-1 to TRBJ2-5; perhaps TRBD1 as D (5 bases). Germline V gene lookup returns CDR1 SQVTM and CDR2 ANQGSEA. The germline V and J ends were trimmed by 3 bases and 4 bases, with 18 bases remaining between them. This CDR3 is 15 amino acids long.

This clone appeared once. CDR3 region: CASSELQTGSYSEAFF. CDR3 in DNA: TGTGCCAGCAGCGAACTCCAGACAGGGAGTTATTCTGAAGCTTTCTTT. This chain joins TRBV6-1 and TRBJ1-1, with 7 bases fitting TRBD1. This CDR3 comprises 16 residues. Germline assignment: CDR1 MNHNS and CDR2 SASEGT. With 6 bases clipped from V and 6 bases from J, the junction kept 16 bases outside the gene matches.

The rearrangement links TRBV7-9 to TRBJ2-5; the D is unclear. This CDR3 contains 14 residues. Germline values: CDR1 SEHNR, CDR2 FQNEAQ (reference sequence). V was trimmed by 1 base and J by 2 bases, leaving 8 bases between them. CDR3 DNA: TGTGCCAGCAGCTTAGGAGATATTCAAGAGACCCAGTACTTC. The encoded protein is CASSLGDIQETQYF.

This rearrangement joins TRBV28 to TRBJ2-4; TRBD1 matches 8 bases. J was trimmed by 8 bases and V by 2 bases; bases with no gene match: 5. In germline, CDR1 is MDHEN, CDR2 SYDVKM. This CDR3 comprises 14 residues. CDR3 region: CASSLVDRGYIQYF. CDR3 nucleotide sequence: TGTGCCAGCAGTTTAGTTGACAGGGGATACATTCAGTACTTC.

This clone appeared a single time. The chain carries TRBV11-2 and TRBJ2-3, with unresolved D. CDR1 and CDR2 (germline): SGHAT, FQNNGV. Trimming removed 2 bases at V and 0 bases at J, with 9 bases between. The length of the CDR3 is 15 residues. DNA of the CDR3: TGTGCCAGCAGCTTAAGTTTGGCCAGCACAGATACGCAGTATTTT. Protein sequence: CASSLSLASTDTQYF.

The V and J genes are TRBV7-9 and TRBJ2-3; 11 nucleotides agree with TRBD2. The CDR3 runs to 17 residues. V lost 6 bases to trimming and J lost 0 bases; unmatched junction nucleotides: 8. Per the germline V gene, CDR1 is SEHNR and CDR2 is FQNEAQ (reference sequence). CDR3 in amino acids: CASRREIAGGSTDTQYF. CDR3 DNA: TGTGCCAGCAGACGCGAAATAGCGGGAGGGAGCACAGATACGCAGTATTTT.

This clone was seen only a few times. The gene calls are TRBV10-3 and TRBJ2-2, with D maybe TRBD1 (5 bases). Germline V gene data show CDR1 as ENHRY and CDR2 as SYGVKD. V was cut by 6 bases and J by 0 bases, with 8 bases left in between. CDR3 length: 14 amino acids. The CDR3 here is CAISQGANTGELFF. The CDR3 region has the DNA TGTGCCATCAGCCAGGGCGCGAACACCGGGGAGCTGTTTTTT.

The CDR3 DNA reads TGTGCCAGCAGCCGAGGGACCCAAGGGTGGGAGACCCAGTACTTC. Protein product: CASSRGTQGWETQYF. J is TRBJ2-5 and V is TRBV7-6; either TRBD1 or TRBD2 may fit D (5 bases each). CDR1 SGHVS and CDR2 FNYEAQ come from the germline V gene. This CDR3 comprises 15 residues. Trimming removed 5 bases at V and 5 bases at J, with 18 bases between.

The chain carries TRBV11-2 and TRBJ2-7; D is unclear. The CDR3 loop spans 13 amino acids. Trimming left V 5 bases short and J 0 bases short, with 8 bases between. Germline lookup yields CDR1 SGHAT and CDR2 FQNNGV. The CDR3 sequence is CASSQFGSYEQYF. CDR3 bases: TGTGCCAGCAGCCAGTTTGGCTCCTACGAGCAGTACTTC. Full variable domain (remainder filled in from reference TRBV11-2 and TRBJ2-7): EAGVAQSPRYKIIEKRQSVAFWCNPISGHATLYWYQQILGQGPKLLIQFQNNGVVDDSQLPKDRFSAERLKGVDSTLKIQPAKLEDSAVYLCASSQFGSYEQYFGPGTRLTVT.

Written as DNA, the CDR3 is TGCGCCAGCAGCCCCTTTCTTAGCGGGAGAAATGAGCAGTTCTTC. Protein product: CASSPFLSGRNEQFF. The chain recombines TRBV5-1 with TRBJ2-1; 9 bases agree with TRBD2. Germline CDR1 reads SGHRS; CDR2 reads YFSETQ. The CDR3 covers 15 residues. The V and J ends lost 4 bases and 7 bases, in that order; junction bases with no gene match: 9.

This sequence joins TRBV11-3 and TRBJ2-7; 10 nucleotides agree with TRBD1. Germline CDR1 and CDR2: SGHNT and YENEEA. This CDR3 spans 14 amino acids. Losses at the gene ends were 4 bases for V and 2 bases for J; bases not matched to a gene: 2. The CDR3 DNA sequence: TGTGCCAGCAGCTCCGGACAGGGGGCCTACGAGCAGTACTTC. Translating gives CASSSGQGAYEQYF.

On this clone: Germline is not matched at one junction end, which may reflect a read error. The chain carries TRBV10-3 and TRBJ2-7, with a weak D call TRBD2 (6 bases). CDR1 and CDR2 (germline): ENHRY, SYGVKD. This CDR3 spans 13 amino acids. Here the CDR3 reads CASSYTSNYEQYF. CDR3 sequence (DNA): TGTGCCAGCAGTTATACTAGCAACTACGAGCAGTACTTC.

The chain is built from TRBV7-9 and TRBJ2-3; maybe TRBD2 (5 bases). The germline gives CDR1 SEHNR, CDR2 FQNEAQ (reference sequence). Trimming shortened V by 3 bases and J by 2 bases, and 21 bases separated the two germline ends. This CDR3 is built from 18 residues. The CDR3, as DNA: TGTGCCAGCAGCTTGGGAGAGCCCGGCGGCGACTTCACAGATACGCAGTATTTT. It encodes CASSLGEPGGDFTDTQYF.

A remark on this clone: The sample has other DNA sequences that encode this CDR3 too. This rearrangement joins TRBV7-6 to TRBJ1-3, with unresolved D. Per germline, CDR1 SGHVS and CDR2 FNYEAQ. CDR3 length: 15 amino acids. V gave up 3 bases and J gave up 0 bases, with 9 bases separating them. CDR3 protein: CASSLGGNSGNTIYF. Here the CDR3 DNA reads TGTGCCAGCAGCTTGGGCGGGAACTCTGGAAACACCATATATTTT.

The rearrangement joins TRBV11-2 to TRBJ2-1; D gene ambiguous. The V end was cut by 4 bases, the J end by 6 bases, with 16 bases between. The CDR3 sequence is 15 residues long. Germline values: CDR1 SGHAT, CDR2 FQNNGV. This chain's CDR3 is CASSSFGPIGNEQFF. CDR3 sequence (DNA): TGTGCCAGCAGCTCCTTCGGGCCTATCGGCAATGAGCAGTTCTTC.